A single sample is the source of the 20 T cell receptor beta chains below, sequenced in a study of response to subunit inactivated influenza vaccine. From the RT-PCR reads, TCRdb called clonotypes with MiXCR, one entry per CDR3 protein. The sample lists a few hundred thousand distinct CDR3 sequences; about a tenth were seen once. The sample here was PBMCs from blood, taken roughly 6 weeks after vaccination. Source of these receptors: a man over 45 who received an inactivated influenza vaccine.

The chain is built from TRBV20-1 and TRBJ2-5, with D possibly TRBD2 on 6 matching bases. This CDR3 has 10 amino acids. Germline CDR1 DFQATT, CDR2 SNEGSKA (reference sequence). The ends were cut back, 6 bases at V and 4 bases at J, with 6 bases in the middle. CDR3 DNA sequence: TGCAGTGCGGGGGGAGAGACCCAGTACTTC. Protein product: CSAGGETQYF.

This clonotype was seen a handful of times. J is TRBJ2-1 and V is TRBV7-2; the match to TRBD1 covers 9 bases. The CDR3 spans 16 residues. V lost 5 bases to trimming and J lost 6 bases; unmatched junction nucleotides: 11. The germline V gene encodes CDR1 SGHTA and CDR2 FQGNSA. CDR3 residues: CASSKSPGQGFNEQFF. Here the CDR3 DNA reads TGTGCCAGCAGCAAATCACCGGGACAGGGTTTCAATGAGCAGTTCTTC.

The chain combines TRBV12-3 or TRBV12-4 with TRBJ1-4; 8 bases are shared with TRBD1. J was trimmed by 2 bases and V by 6 bases; bases with no gene match: 8. The CDR3 totals 16 residues. The CDR3 loop is CASRRQGRRTNEKLFF. In DNA, the CDR3 is TGTGCCAGCAGACGACAGGGGAGGCGGACTAATGAAAAACTGTTTTTT.

This clonotype has a handful of counts. This chain joins TRBV12-3 or TRBV12-4 and TRBJ1-1; TRBD1 matches at 8 bases. V was pared by 6 bases and J by 6 bases, with 9 bases of the junction left unmatched. CDR3 length: 14 residues. This CDR3 is CASRDTGGRAEAFF. The CDR3 DNA follows: TGTGCCAGCAGGGATACAGGGGGAAGAGCTGAAGCTTTCTTT.

This clonotype was picked up many times. The chain is built from TRBV20-1 and TRBJ1-2; unclear D gene. V lost 5 bases to trimming and J lost 0 bases, with 10 bases between them. This CDR3 spans 13 amino acids. Germline V gene lookup returns CDR1 DFQATT and CDR2 SNEGSKA (reference sequence). In DNA, the CDR3 is TGCAGTGCTGGCGGGAGGGCTAACTATGGCTACACCTTC. Residues: CSAGGRANYGYTF.

This clonotype was observed a few times. The chain couples TRBV20-1 to TRBJ1-6; D uncertain. CDR3 size: 12 residues. The ends were cut back, 6 bases at V and 10 bases at J, with 13 bases in the middle. CDR1 DFQATT and CDR2 SNEGSKA come from the germline V gene (reference sequence). The CDR3 nucleotides read TGCAGTGCCAGACGGAGGAGATCACCCCTCCACTTT. Protein sequence: CSARRRRSPLHF.

This clonotype was found many times. This chain links TRBV5-1 with TRBJ1-2; TRBD1 agrees at 7 bases. The CDR3 runs 15 residues. Germline V gene data show CDR1 as SGHRS and CDR2 as YFSETQ. After removal of 4 bases from V and 0 bases from J, the junction contained 6 bases not matched to a gene. The CDR3 here is CASSQGGTANYGYTF. In nucleotides, the CDR3 is TGCGCCAGCAGCCAGGGGGGGACGGCTAACTATGGCTACACCTTC.

The V gene is TRBV6-5, the J gene TRBJ1-2, with a tentative D call TRBD1 (5 bases). Germline lookup yields CDR1 MNHEY and CDR2 SVGAGI. The V gene lost 3 bases and the J gene lost 5 bases, with 7 bases spanning the gap. This CDR3 contains 12 residues. DNA for the CDR3: TGTGCCAGCAGTTATCAGGGATATGGCTACACCTTC. Residues: CASSYQGYGYTF.

This clonotype was counted between two and nine times. This sequence joins TRBV11-2 and TRBJ2-7; D is tentatively TRBD1 or TRBD2 (6 bases each). V was trimmed by 5 bases and J by 5 bases, leaving 13 bases between them. The germline V gene encodes CDR1 SGHAT and CDR2 FQNNGV. The CDR3 totals 13 residues. The CDR3 is CASSPGGLDEQYF. As DNA, the CDR3 is TGTGCCAGCAGCCCTGGGGGGCTCGACGAGCAGTACTTC.

The chain recombines TRBV12-3 or TRBV12-4 with TRBJ2-3; no clear D. V lost 2 bases and J lost 0, with 12 bases in between. This CDR3 region has 16 residues. The CDR3 loop is CASSLHRITSTDTQYF. The CDR3 DNA reads as TGTGCCAGCAGTTTACACCGCATCACCAGCACAGATACGCAGTATTTT.

This clonotype was seen only a few times. The chain employs TRBV12-3 or TRBV12-4 and TRBJ2-3; the D gene is possibly TRBD2 (6 bases). The CDR3 totals 15 residues. The V and J ends lost 8 bases and 5 bases respectively, with 20 bases between them. The CDR3 spells CASCRLGRLEDTQYF. CDR3 DNA: TGTGCCAGCTGCCGACTAGGAAGGTTAGAAGATACGCAGTATTTT.

This clonotype has just a few counts. The chain employs TRBV10-3 and TRBJ2-7, with 7 bases identical to TRBD2. With V trimmed by 8 bases and J by 2 bases, 9 bases remained unmatched. The germline CDR1 and CDR2 sequences are ENHRY and SYGVKD. The CDR3 loop spans 14 amino acids. Here the CDR3 DNA reads TGTGCCATCTTTTCGGGAGGTAATCCCTACGAGCAGTACTTC. It codes for CAIFSGGNPYEQYF.

Ten or more counts support this clonotype. The chain combines TRBV5-1 with TRBJ1-6, with TRBD1 identical over 9 bases. V lost 4 bases, J lost 9 bases, and 8 bases stayed unmatched. Germline-derived CDR1 and CDR2 are SGHRS and YFSETQ. The CDR3 length is 15 residues. The CDR3: CASSRTGVSGSPLHF. CDR3 nucleotides: TGCGCCAGCAGCCGGACAGGGGTTAGTGGTTCACCCCTCCACTTT.

This clonotype was picked up a small number of times. The rearrangement joins TRBV4-2 to TRBJ2-2, with D maybe TRBD1 (6 bases). Trimming left V 2 bases short and J 6 bases short, with 19 bases between. This CDR3 contains 17 residues. Germline CDR1 reads LGHNA; CDR2 reads YNFKEQ. The CDR3 DNA is TGTGCCAGCAGCCAACAAAAAACAGGGAAGACCGCCGGGGAGCTGTTTTTT. Translated, it gives CASSQQKTGKTAGELFF.

The sample holds many counts of this clonotype. The chain carries TRBV6-4 and TRBJ2-2; D ambiguous. This CDR3 is built from 16 residues. V was trimmed by 3 bases and J by 0 bases, leaving 11 bases between them. Germline V lookup: CDR1 MRHNA, CDR2 SNTAGT. The CDR3 bases are TGTGCCAGCAGTGATACAGCCGTTACGAACACCGGGGAGCTGTTTTTT. The encoded protein is CASSDTAVTNTGELFF.

The chain carries TRBV24-1 and TRBJ2-1; 12 bases are shared with TRBD1. Germline V gene lookup returns CDR1 KGHDR and CDR2 SFDVKD. The V gene end was trimmed by 5 bases and the J gene end by 8 bases; junction bases not matched to a gene: 9. This CDR3 contains 16 residues. This chain's CDR3 is CATSGRGDRGLDEQFF. DNA for the CDR3: TGTGCCACCAGTGGTCGAGGGGACAGGGGGCTCGATGAGCAGTTCTTC.

The rearrangement uses TRBV7-9 and TRBJ1-2; D unclear. The V end lost 2 bases, the J end lost 0 bases, and 16 bases lay between the germline ends. Germline CDR1 and CDR2: SEHNR and FQNEAQ (reference sequence). The CDR3 covers 17 residues. CDR3 sequence reads: CASSLSTGGSANYGYTF. CDR3 in DNA: TGTGCCAGCAGCTTATCGACCGGCGGATCCGCTAACTATGGCTACACCTTC.

This clonotype was seen ten or more times. V gene TRBV12-3 or TRBV12-4 combines with J gene TRBJ2-6; D gene unclear. This CDR3 has 17 residues. V was clipped by 3 bases and J by 0 bases, with 12 bases between them. As DNA, the CDR3 is TGTGCCAGCAGTTTCTTAGGCTTCGGCTCTGGGGCCAACGTCCTGACTTTC. It yields the protein CASSFLGFGSGANVLTF.

This clonotype was counted many times. The CDR3 DNA follows: TGTGCCAGCAGCTTAGGCGACCGGACGGCAGATACGCAGTATTTT. Translation gives CASSLGDRTADTQYF. The chain uses TRBV7-2 and TRBJ2-3, with unresolved D. The length of the CDR3 is 15 residues. Trimming cost V 1 base and J 4 bases, with 12 bases left between them. The germline V gene encodes CDR1 SGHTA and CDR2 FQGNSA.

This clonotype came up a few times. The rearrangement uses TRBV28 and TRBJ2-7; 10 positions agree with TRBD2. The CDR3 contains 13 residues. The trim removed 6 bases at V and 6 bases at J, leaving 5 bases unmatched. Per germline, CDR1 MDHEN and CDR2 SYDVKM. CDR3 residues: CASSSGGAFEQYF. In DNA, the CDR3 is TGTGCCAGCAGCAGCGGGGGGGCCTTCGAGCAGTACTTC.